The clone carrying this TCR beta chain was counted at least ten times. Losses at the gene ends were 4 bases for V and 0 bases for J; bases not matched to a gene: 0. The CDR3 is 16 amino acids. Germline V gene lookup returns CDR1 SGHAT and CDR2 FQNNGV. The data stem from a study of T cells in Graves' hyperthyroidism and ophthalmopathy. It was RNA transcripts that yielded the amplified TCR beta CDR3 regions. The study used the HTBI primer set for a first-round RT-PCR of the TCR CDR3. MiXCR, run by TCRdb on the multiplex PCR reads, gives a single entry per CDR3 protein. The table shows about 500,000 distinct CDR3 sequences, with roughly a sixth occurring only once. Lactation, pregnancy, other autoimmune disease or uncontrolled infection led to exclusion of patients. An approximately 10 ml volume of fresh peripheral blood provided the PBMCs.

The rearrangement joins TRBV11-2 to TRBJ2-1; TRBD2 agrees at 13 bases. This receptor was taken from a woman in her 30s with Graves' ophthalmopathy. The sequencing sample was made of blood. The CDR3 DNA sequence: TGTGCCAGCAGCTGGACTAGCGGGAGCTCCTACAATGAGCAGTTCTTC. This encodes CASSWTSGSSYNEQFF.